Below, 5 T cell receptor beta chains from the same sample are listed, as sequenced in a study of early T cells in non-severe SARS-CoV-2 infection. In TCRdb, the 5' RACE reads were re-called with MiXCR into one record per CDR3 protein. The sample has 84,000 or so distinct CDR3 sequences, 9.5% to 13% seen once. Sequencing used whole blood. These receptor sequences come from an adult who was a healthcare worker with PCR-confirmed SARS-CoV-2 infection or an uninfected control (not recorded which).

Ten or more counts support this clonotype. The chain is built from TRBV30 and TRBJ1-4; possible D gene TRBD1, 6 bases. In germline, CDR1 is GTSNPN, CDR2 SVGIG (reference sequence). The CDR3 loop spans 15 amino acids. Trimming pared 2 bases from V and 8 bases from J, leaving 18 bases between. CDR3 loop: CAWSHLQGSNEKLFF. DNA for the CDR3: TGTGCCTGGAGTCACCTACAGGGATCGAACGAAAAACTGTTTTTT.

This clonotype was counted only a few times. V usage is TRBV28 and J usage is TRBJ1-4, with D unclear. The V gene's germline CDR1 is MDHEN and CDR2 SYDVKM. This CDR3 has 14 residues. V was clipped by 2 bases and J by 5 bases, with 9 bases between them. Here the CDR3 DNA reads TGTGCCAGCAGTTTACACGGGGAAAATGAAAAACTGTTTTTT. Translated: CASSLHGENEKLFF. The full variable domain, rest sourced from reference TRBV28 and TRBJ1-4, is DVKVTQSSRYLVKRTGEKVFLECVQDMDHENMFWYRQDPGLGLRLIYFSYDVKMKEKGDIPEGYSVSREKKERFSLILESASTNQTSMYLCASSLHGENEKLFFGSGTQLSVL.

This clonotype was seen only a few times. The chain joins TRBV5-1 to TRBJ2-2; maybe TRBD2 (5 bases). V lost 3 bases to trimming and J lost 1 base, with 7 bases between them. Germline V gene lookup returns CDR1 SGHRS and CDR2 YFSETQ. There are 14 residues in the CDR3. This CDR3 is CASSSSGNTGELFF. CDR3 nucleotides: TGCGCCAGCAGCTCCAGCGGGAACACCGGGGAGCTGTTTTTT.

V is TRBV12-3 or TRBV12-4 and J is TRBJ1-2; maybe TRBD1 (6 bases). The CDR3 is made up of 11 amino acids. Trimming shortened V by 5 bases and J by 9 bases, and 10 bases separated the two germline ends. CDR3 DNA sequence: TGTGCCAGCAGTCCCGGGGGCAGCTACACCTTC. This translates into CASSPGGSYTF.

Regarding this clonotype: Compared with germline, one end of the junction differs, possibly owing to a read error. The rearrangement joins TRBV6-2 or TRBV6-3 to TRBJ1-2; 9 bases are a match to TRBD1. Germline CDR1 reads MNHEY; CDR2 reads SVGEGT. This CDR3 comprises 10 residues. The CDR3 loop reads CATSRDREFF. CDR3 coding DNA: TGTGCCACCAGCCGGGACAGGGAGTTCTTC.